These 17 T cell receptor beta chains originate from one sample sequenced in a study of blood T cell repertoires in COVID-19. TCRdb keeps only in-frame clones here, not all; method: immunoSEQ multiplex PCR. There are 200,000 to 250,000 clones in the sample; around 80% occur only once, and less than 15% lies in the top ten. The sample was peripheral blood. Receptors were obtained from a human donor in a cohort sampled during active COVID-19.

The gene calls are TRBV5-1 and TRBJ1-6; D may be TRBD1 (6 bases). The CDR3 runs to 16 residues. Germline values: CDR1 SGHRS, CDR2 YFSETQ. V lost 6 bases and J lost 3, with 16 bases in between. The CDR3 nucleotides read TGCGCCAGCAACCGGGGCCAAGGGGGCTATAATTCACCCCTCCACTTT. Its protein product is CASNRGQGGYNSPLHF.

This clone was detected only once. The rearrangement uses TRBV11-2 and TRBJ2-3, with 13 bases that match TRBD2. From germline, CDR1 is SGHAT and CDR2 FQNNGV. V gave up 4 bases and J gave up 4 bases; unmatched junction bases: 8. The CDR3 is 17 residues long. For the CDR3, the DNA is TGTGCCAGCAGCTCCTTACTAGCGGGAGGGCCCTCAGATACGCAGTATTTT. Residues: CASSSLLAGGPSDTQYF.

The chain couples TRBV5-1 to TRBJ1-2, with 9 bases that match TRBD1. Germline V CDR1 and CDR2: SGHRS, YFSETQ. The CDR3 is 14 residues long. Unmatched junction bases numbered 2, after V lost 0 bases and J lost 5 bases. The CDR3 DNA sequence: TGCGCCAGCAGCTTGGGGGGACAGGGTTATGGCTACACCTTC. It specifies CASSLGGQGYGYTF.

V gene TRBV18 combines with J gene TRBJ1-5, with 10 bases that match TRBD1. The CDR3 has 15 amino acids. In germline, CDR1 is KGHSH, CDR2 LQKENI. Trimming at V came to 6 bases and at J to 3 bases, leaving 5 bases not matched to a gene. For the CDR3, the DNA is TGTGCCAGCTCCCCAGGACAGGGGGACAATCAGCCCCAGCATTTT. This translates into CASSPGQGDNQPQHF.

This chain uses TRBV3-1 (or the pseudogene TRBV3-2) with TRBJ1-3; TRBD1 aligns across 7 bases. Germline V lookup: CDR1 LGHDT, CDR2 YNNKEL (reference sequence). With 4 bases clipped from V and 2 bases from J, the junction kept 8 bases outside the gene matches. This CDR3 has 16 residues. CDR3 region: CASSLETGDAGNTIYF. The CDR3, as DNA: TGTGCCAGCAGCCTCGAAACAGGGGATGCTGGAAACACCATATATTTT.

The V gene is TRBV10-3, the J gene TRBJ2-7, with a weak D call TRBD2 (5 bases). With 11 bases removed from V and 0 bases from J, the gap between germline ends came to 11 bases. Per the germline V gene, CDR1 is ENHRY and CDR2 is SYGVKD. The length of the CDR3 is 12 residues. CDR3 sequence: CAAGTVSYEQYF. CDR3 nucleotides: TGTGCCGCGGGTACGGTCTCCTACGAGCAGTACTTC.

CDR3 in amino acids: CASSVLLAGVSSEQYF. CDR3 nucleotides: TGTGCCAGCAGCGTCCTGCTAGCGGGAGTATCATCCGAGCAGTACTTC. The rearrangement uses TRBV13 and TRBJ2-7, with 10 bases identical to TRBD2. Trimming at V came to 5 bases and at J to 6 bases, leaving 13 bases not matched to a gene. CDR3 length equals 16 residues. The germline gives CDR1 PRHDT, CDR2 FYEKMQ (reference sequence).

The chain recombines TRBV5-1 with TRBJ2-7, with a tentative D call TRBD1 (6 bases). The germline CDR1 and CDR2 sequences are SGHRS and YFSETQ. This CDR3 has 13 amino acids. The germline V and J ends were trimmed by 4 bases and 3 bases, with 11 bases remaining between them. CDR3 residues: CASSTDSYYEQYF. The CDR3 DNA sequence: TGCGCCAGCAGCACGGACAGCTACTACGAGCAGTACTTC.

The V call is TRBV25-1, the J call TRBJ2-7; TRBD1 agrees at 11 bases. The CDR3 contains 15 residues. Germline V gene sequence: CDR1 MGHDK, CDR2 SYGVNS. The V gene end was trimmed by 3 bases and the J gene end by 6 bases; junction bases not matched to a gene: 7. CDR3 region: CASSDPLGQGAEQYF. CDR3 in DNA: TGTGCCAGCAGTGATCCCTTAGGACAGGGGGCCGAGCAGTACTTC.

About this clone: One end of the junction does not line up with germline, which may come from a read error. The rearrangement uses TRBV18 and TRBJ1-2, with a tentative D call TRBD1 (5 bases). CDR1 KGHSH and CDR2 LQKENI come from the germline V gene. This CDR3 region has 13 residues. DNA for the CDR3: TGTGCCAGCTCACCAGATCCGACAGCCGCAGTCGCCTTC. Its translation is CASSPDPTAAVAF.

The gene calls are TRBV28 and TRBJ1-4; TRBD1 aligns across 9 bases. Per the germline V gene, CDR1 is MDHEN and CDR2 is SYDVKM. This CDR3 region has 14 residues. Trimming took 8 bases from V and 7 from J; bases not matched to a gene: 8. The CDR3, as DNA: TGTGCCAGCGCAAACACAGGGGGCGTTGAAAAACTGTTTTTT. Encoded protein: CASANTGGVEKLFF.

This clone was seen only a few times. The chain recombines TRBV4-1 with TRBJ1-3; 7 bases match TRBD1. Germline assignment: CDR1 MGHRA and CDR2 YSYEKL. The CDR3 totals 17 residues. Trimming at V came to 1 base and at J to 2 bases, leaving 8 bases not matched to a gene. The CDR3 DNA reads TGCGCCAGCAGCCAAGTGGTAAGGGGGCTAACTGGAAACACCATATATTTT. Its protein is CASSQVVRGLTGNTIYF.

The chain is built from TRBV7-8 and TRBJ2-2; tentative D call: TRBD2 (5 bases). The V end lost 6 bases, the J end lost 2 bases, and 13 bases lay between the germline ends. The CDR3 totals 15 residues. Germline assignment: CDR1 SGHVS and CDR2 FQNEAQ. CDR3 residues: CASSSNGINTGELFF. For the CDR3, the DNA is TGTGCCAGCAGTTCAAACGGGATCAACACCGGGGAGCTGTTTTTT.

V usage is TRBV7-9 and J usage is TRBJ2-3; the match to TRBD1 covers 11 bases. Germline-derived CDR1 and CDR2 are SEHNR and FQNEAQ (reference sequence). The CDR3 sequence is 16 residues long. V shed 5 bases, J shed 3 bases, and the junction held 7 bases outside the gene matches. CDR3: CASSRPGQGATDTQYF. DNA of the CDR3: TGTGCCAGCAGCCGGCCAGGACAGGGGGCAACAGATACGCAGTATTTT.

J is TRBJ2-7 and V is TRBV5-3; D is perhaps TRBD2 (6 bases). TRBV5-3 is labeled an ORF, and its function is uncertain. V gave up 3 bases and J gave up 1 base, with 14 bases separating them. The CDR3 contains 15 residues. The CDR3 sequence is CARSYRTGDSYEQYF. The CDR3 region has the DNA TGTGCCAGAAGCTACCGGACGGGAGATTCCTACGAGCAGTACTTC.

The V call is TRBV27, the J call TRBJ2-1; 7 nucleotides agree with TRBD1. The length of the CDR3 is 15 residues. Germline loops: CDR1 MNHEY, CDR2 SMNVEV (reference sequence). The trim removed 5 bases at V and 3 bases at J, leaving 7 bases unmatched. The CDR3 sequence is CASSPDRSFYNEQFF. In DNA form, the CDR3 reads TGTGCCAGCAGTCCGGACAGGTCCTTCTACAATGAGCAGTTCTTC.

This clone was detected ten times or more. The rearrangement links TRBV4-1 to TRBJ2-3, with D uncertain. The CDR3 is 16 amino acids. From germline, CDR1 is MGHRA and CDR2 YSYEKL. V lost 1 base and J lost 4, with 15 bases in between. CDR3 sequence (DNA): TGCGCCAGCAGCCAAGCCTACGGTCTTTCGGCAGATACGCAGTATTTT. Translating it yields CASSQAYGLSADTQYF.